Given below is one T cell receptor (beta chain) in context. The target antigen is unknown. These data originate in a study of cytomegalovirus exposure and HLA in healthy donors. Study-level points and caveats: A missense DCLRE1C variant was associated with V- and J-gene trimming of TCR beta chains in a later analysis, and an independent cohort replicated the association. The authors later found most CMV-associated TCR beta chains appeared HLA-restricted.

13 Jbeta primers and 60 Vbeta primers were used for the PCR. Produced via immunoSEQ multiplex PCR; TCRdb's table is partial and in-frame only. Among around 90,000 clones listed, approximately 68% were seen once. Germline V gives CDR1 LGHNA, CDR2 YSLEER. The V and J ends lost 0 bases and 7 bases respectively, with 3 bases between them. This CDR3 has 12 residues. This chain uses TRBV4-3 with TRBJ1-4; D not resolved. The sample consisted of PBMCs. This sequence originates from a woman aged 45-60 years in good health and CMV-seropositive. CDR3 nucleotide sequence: TGCGCCAGCAGCCAAGACGGTGAAAAACTGTTTTTT. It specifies CASSQDGEKLFF.